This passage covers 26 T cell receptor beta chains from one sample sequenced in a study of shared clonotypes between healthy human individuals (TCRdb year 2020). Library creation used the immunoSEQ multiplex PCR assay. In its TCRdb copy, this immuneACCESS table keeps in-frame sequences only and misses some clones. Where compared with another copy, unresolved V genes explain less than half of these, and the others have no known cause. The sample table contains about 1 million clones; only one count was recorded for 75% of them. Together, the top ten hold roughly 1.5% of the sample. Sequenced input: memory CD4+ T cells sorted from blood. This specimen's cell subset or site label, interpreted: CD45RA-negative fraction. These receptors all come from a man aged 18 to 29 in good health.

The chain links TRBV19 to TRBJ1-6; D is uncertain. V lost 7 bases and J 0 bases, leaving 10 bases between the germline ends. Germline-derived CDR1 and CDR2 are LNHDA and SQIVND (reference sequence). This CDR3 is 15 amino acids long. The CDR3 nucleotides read TGTGCCAGTAACGATCGGAGCTCCTATAATTCACCCCTCCACTTT. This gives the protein CASNDRSSYNSPLHF.

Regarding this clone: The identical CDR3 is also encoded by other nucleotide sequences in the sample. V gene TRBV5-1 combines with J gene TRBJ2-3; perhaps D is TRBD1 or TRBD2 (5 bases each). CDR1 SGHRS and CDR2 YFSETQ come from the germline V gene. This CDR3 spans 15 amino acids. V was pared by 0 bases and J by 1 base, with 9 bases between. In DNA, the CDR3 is TGCGCCAGCAGCTTGGGCCAGGGAGGCACAGATACGCAGTATTTT. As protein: CASSLGQGGTDTQYF.

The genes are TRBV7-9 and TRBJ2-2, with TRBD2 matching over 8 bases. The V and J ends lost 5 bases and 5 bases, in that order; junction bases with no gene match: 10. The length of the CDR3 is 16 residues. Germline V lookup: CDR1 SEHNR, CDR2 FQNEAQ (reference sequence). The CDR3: CASSGTSWAGTGELFF. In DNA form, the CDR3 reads TGTGCCAGCAGCGGGACTAGTTGGGCCGGGACCGGGGAGCTGTTTTTT.

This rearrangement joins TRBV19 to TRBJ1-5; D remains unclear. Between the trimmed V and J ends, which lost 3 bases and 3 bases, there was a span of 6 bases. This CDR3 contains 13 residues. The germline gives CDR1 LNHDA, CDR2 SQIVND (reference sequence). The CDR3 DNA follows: TGTGCCAGTAGTATCGGTGTCAATCAGCCCCAGCATTTT. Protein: CASSIGVNQPQHF.

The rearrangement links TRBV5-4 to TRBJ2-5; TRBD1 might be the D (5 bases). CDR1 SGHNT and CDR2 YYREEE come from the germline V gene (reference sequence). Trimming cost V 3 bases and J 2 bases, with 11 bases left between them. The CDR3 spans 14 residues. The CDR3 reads CASSSRTNQETQYF. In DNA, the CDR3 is TGTGCCAGCAGCTCGCGGACAAATCAAGAGACCCAGTACTTC.

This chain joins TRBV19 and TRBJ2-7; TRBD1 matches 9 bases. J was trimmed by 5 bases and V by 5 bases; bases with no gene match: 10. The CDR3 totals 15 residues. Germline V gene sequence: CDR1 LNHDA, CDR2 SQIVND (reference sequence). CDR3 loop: CASSPNRGRLDEQYF. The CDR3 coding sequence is TGTGCCAGTAGTCCGAACAGGGGGCGCCTTGACGAGCAGTACTTC. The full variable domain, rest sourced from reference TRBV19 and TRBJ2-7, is DGGITQSPKYLFRKEGQNVTLSCEQNLNHDAMYWYRQDPGQGLRLIYYSQIVNDFQKGDIAEGYSVSREKKESFPLTVTSAQKNPTAFYLCASSPNRGRLDEQYFGPGTRLTVT.

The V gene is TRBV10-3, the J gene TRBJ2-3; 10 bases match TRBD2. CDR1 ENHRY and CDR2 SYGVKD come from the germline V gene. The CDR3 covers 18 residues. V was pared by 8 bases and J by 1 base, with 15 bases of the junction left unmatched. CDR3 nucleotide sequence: TGTGCCATCTCCGAAATCAGGACCGGGACTAGCGGCACAGATACGCAGTATTTT. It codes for CAISEIRTGTSGTDTQYF.

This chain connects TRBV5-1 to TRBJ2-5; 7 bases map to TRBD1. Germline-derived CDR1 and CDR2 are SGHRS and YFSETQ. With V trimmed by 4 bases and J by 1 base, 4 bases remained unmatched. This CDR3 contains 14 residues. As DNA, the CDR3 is TGCGCCAGCAGCAGGGGACAGACCCAAGAGACCCAGTACTTC. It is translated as CASSRGQTQETQYF.

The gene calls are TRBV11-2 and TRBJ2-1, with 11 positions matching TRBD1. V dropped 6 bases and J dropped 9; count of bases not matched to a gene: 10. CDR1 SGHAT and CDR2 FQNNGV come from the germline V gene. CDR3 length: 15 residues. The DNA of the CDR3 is TGTGCCAGCAGTACCGGGACAGGGGGTTGGGGTGAGCAGTTCTTC. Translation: CASSTGTGGWGEQFF.

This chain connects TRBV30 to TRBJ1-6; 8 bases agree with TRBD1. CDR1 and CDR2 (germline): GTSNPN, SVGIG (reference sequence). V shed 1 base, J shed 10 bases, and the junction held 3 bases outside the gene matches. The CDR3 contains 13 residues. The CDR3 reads CAWSGTGLSPLHF. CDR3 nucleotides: TGTGCCTGGAGTGGGACAGGGCTCTCACCCCTCCACTTT. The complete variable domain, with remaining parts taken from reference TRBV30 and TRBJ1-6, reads SQTIHQWPATLVQPVGSPLSLECTVEGTSNPNLYWYRQAAGRGLQLLFYSVGIGQISSEVPQNLSASRPQDRQFILSSKKLLLSDSGFYLCAWSGTGLSPLHFGNGTRLTVT.

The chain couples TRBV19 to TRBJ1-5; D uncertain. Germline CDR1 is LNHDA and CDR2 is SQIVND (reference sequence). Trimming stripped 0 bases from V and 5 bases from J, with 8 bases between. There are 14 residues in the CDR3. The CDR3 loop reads CASSIDRSYQPQHF. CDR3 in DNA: TGTGCCAGTAGTATAGACAGGAGCTATCAGCCCCAGCATTTT.

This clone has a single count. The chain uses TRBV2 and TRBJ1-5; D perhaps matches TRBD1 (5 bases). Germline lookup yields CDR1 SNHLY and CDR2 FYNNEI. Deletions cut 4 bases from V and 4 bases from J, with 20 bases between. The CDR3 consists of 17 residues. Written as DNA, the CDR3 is TGTGCCAGCAGTGTGGGACCCAAAAGTTTGGGAAATCAGCCCCAGCATTTT. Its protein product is CASSVGPKSLGNQPQHF.

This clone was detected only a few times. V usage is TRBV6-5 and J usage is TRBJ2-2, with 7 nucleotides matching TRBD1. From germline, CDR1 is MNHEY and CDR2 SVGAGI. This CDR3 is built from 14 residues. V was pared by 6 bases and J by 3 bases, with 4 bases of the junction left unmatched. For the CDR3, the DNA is TGTGCCAGCAGGGAGACAGGGTACACCGGGGAGCTGTTTTTT. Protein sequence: CASRETGYTGELFF.

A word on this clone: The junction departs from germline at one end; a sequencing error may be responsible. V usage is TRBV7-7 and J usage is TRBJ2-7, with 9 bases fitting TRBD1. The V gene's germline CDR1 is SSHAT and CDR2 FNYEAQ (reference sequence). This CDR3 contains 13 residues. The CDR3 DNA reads TGTGCTAGCAGCTCCGGGACAGGGACCGAGCAGTACTTC. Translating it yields CASSSGTGTEQYF. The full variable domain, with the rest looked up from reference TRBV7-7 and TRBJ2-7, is GAGVSQSPRYKVTKRGQDVTLRCDPISSHATLYWYQQALGQGPEFLTYFNYEAQPDKSGLPSDRFSAERPEGSISTLTIQRTEQRDSAMYRCASSSGTGTEQYFGPGTRLTVT.

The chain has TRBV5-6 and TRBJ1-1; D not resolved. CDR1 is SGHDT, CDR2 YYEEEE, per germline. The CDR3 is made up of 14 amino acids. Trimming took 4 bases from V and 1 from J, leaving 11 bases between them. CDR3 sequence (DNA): TGTGCCAGCAGCCTCGTCTTAACGAACACTGAAGCTTTCTTT. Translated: CASSLVLTNTEAFF.

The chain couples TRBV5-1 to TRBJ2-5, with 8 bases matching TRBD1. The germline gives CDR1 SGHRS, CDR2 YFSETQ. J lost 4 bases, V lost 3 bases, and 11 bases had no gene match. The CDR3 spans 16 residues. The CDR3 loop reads CASSSKTGGQRETQYF. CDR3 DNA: TGCGCCAGCAGCTCAAAAACAGGGGGGCAACGAGAGACCCAGTACTTC.

The DNA of the CDR3 is TGTGCCAGCTCACCAGGGGGGACAGGGCCCGGCACGCAGTATTTT. Protein product: CASSPGGTGPGTQYF. This chain links TRBV18 with TRBJ2-3, with TRBD1 matching over 9 bases. This CDR3 is 15 amino acids long. J was trimmed by 9 bases and V by 2 bases; bases with no gene match: 9. Germline CDR1 KGHSH, CDR2 LQKENI.

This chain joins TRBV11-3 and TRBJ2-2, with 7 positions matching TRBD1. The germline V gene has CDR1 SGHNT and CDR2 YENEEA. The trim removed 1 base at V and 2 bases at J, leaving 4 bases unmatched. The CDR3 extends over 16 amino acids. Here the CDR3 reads CASSLGAGGNTGELFF. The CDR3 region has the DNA TGTGCCAGCAGCTTAGGGGCAGGGGGAAACACCGGGGAGCTGTTTTTT.

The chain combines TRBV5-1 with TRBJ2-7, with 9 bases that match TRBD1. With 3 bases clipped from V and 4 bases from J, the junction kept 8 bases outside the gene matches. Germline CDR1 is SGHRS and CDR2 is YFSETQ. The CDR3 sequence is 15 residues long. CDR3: CASSSSGTGTYEQYF. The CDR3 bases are TGCGCCAGCAGCTCATCCGGGACAGGGACTTACGAGCAGTACTTC.

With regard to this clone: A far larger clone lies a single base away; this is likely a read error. The CDR3 reads CASSYASGSTDTQYF. CDR3 nucleotides: TGTGCCAGCAGTTACGCTAGCGGGAGCACAGATACGCAGTATTTT. The J gene is TRBJ2-3, the V gene TRBV6-6, with 8 bases lining up with TRBD2. Losses at the gene ends were 2 bases for V and 0 bases for J; bases not matched to a gene: 1. The CDR3 consists of 15 residues. The germline V gene encodes CDR1 MNHNY and CDR2 SVGAGI (reference sequence).

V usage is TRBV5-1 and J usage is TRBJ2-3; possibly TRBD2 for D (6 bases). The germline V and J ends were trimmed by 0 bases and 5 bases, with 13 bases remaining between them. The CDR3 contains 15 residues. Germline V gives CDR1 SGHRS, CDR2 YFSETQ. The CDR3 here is CASSLEGGVGDTQYF. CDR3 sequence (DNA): TGCGCCAGCAGCTTGGAGGGCGGGGTGGGAGATACGCAGTATTTT. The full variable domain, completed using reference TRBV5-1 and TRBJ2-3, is KAGVTQTPRYLIKTRGQQVTLSCSPISGHRSVSWYQQTPGQGLQFLFEYFSETQRNKGNFPGRFSGRQFSNSRSEMNVSTLELGDSALYLCASSLEGGVGDTQYFGPGTRLTVL.

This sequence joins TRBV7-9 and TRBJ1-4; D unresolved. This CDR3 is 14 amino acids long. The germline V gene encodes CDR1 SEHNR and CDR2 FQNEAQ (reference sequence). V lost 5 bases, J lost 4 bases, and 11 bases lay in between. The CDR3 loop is CASSRLGGNEKLFF. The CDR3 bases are TGTGCCAGCAGCCGCCTCGGAGGTAATGAAAAACTGTTTTTT.

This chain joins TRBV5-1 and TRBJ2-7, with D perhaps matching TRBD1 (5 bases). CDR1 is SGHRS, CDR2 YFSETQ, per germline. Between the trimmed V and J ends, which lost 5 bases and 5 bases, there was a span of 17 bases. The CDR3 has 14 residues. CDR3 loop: CASSWGWGSDEQYF. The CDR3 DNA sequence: TGCGCCAGCAGTTGGGGTTGGGGCAGCGACGAGCAGTACTTC.

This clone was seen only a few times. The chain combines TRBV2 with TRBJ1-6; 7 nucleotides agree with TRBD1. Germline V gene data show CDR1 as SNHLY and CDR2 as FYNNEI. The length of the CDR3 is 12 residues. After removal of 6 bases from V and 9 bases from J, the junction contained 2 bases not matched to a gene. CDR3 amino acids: CASRGQFSPLHF. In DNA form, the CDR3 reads TGTGCCAGCAGGGGACAGTTTTCACCCCTCCACTTT. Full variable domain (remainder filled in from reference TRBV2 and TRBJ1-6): EPEVTQTPSHQVTQMGQEVILRCVPISNHLYFYWYRQILGQKVEFLVSFYNNEISEKSEIFDDQFSVERPDGSNFTLKIRSTKLEDSAMYFCASRGQFSPLHFGNGTRLTVT.

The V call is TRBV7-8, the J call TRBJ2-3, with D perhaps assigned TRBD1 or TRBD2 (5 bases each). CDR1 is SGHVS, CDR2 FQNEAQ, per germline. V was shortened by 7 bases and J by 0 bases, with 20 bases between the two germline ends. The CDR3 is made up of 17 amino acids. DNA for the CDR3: TGTGCCAGCATCCCCCGGGGCCGGAGGAGGAGCACAGATACGCAGTATTTT. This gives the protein CASIPRGRRRSTDTQYF.

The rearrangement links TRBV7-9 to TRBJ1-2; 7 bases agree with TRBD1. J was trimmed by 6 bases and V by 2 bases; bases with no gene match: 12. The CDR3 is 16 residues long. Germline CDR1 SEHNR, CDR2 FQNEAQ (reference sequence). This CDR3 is CASSLLRQGGRDGYTF. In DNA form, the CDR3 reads TGTGCCAGCAGCTTACTCCGACAGGGAGGGAGAGATGGCTACACCTTC. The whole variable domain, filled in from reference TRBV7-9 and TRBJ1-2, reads DTGVSQNPRHKITKRGQNVTFRCDPISEHNRLYWYRQTLGQGPEFLTYFQNEAQLEKSRLLSDRFSAERPKGSFSTLEIQRTEQGDSAMYLCASSLLRQGGRDGYTFGSGTRLTVV.